Presented here are 16 T cell receptor beta chains from one specimen sequenced in a study of CD8 T cells in ankylosing spondylitis. TCRdb passed the 5' RACE reads through MiXCR, listing each CDR3 protein once. The table lists under 150,000 distinct CDR3 sequences, roughly 8.8% of them singletons, with approximately 3.4% in the top ten. The specimen was blood, either unsorted or a sorted T cell fraction (not recorded which). The receptors originated from a male donor with ankylosing spondylitis or in good health (not recorded which).

This clonotype was found many times. The chain couples TRBV20-1 to TRBJ2-3; the D call may be TRBD1 or TRBD2 (5 bases each). This CDR3 is 14 amino acids long. Germline V lookup: CDR1 DFQATT, CDR2 SNEGSKA (reference sequence). Trimming removed 5 bases from V and 2 bases from J, with 14 bases in between. The CDR3 bases are TGCAGTGCTCCAGAGGGCGGACACACAGATACGCAGTATTTT. This encodes CSAPEGGHTDTQYF.

This rearrangement joins TRBV19 to TRBJ1-1; D remains unclear. Trimming shortened V by 3 bases and J by 7 bases, and 9 bases separated the two germline ends. There are 12 residues in the CDR3. The germline V gene encodes CDR1 LNHDA and CDR2 SQIVND (reference sequence). CDR3 in DNA: TGTGCCAGTAGTATTAAAGGGTATGAAGCTTTCTTT. Residues: CASSIKGYEAFF.

The chain carries TRBV2 and TRBJ2-1; 13 bases are shared with TRBD2. Germline V gene sequence: CDR1 SNHLY, CDR2 FYNNEI. V gave up 4 bases and J gave up 4 bases; unmatched junction bases: 4. This CDR3 contains 16 residues. DNA of the CDR3: TGTGCCAGCAGTGGGGGACTAGCGGGGCTATACAATGAGCAGTTCTTC. Protein: CASSGGLAGLYNEQFF.

The CDR3 region is CSARDRVWAANYGYTF. The CDR3 DNA is TGCAGTGCTAGAGATCGCGTTTGGGCCGCTAACTATGGCTACACCTTC. The chain employs TRBV20-1 and TRBJ1-2; D not resolved. The CDR3 loop spans 16 amino acids. Germline CDR1 and CDR2: DFQATT and SNEGSKA (reference sequence). Deletions cut 0 bases from V and 0 bases from J, with 14 bases between.

There are many counts of this clonotype. This chain connects TRBV5-1 to TRBJ2-1, with a weak D call TRBD1 (5 bases). The CDR3 is 14 amino acids. Germline CDR1 and CDR2: SGHRS and YFSETQ. V gave up 3 bases and J gave up 7 bases, with 14 bases separating them. CDR3 nucleotide sequence: TGCGCCAGCAGCTACGACAGAGGTGGGAATGAGCAGTTCTTC. Its protein product is CASSYDRGGNEQFF.

In its sample, this clonotype was seen many times. This chain joins TRBV11-2 and TRBJ2-4; tentatively, D is TRBD1 (6 bases). Germline lookup yields CDR1 SGHAT and CDR2 FQNNGV. CDR3 length: 18 residues. The germline V and J ends were trimmed by 2 bases and 7 bases, with 24 bases remaining between them. This chain's CDR3 is CASSLIARKRGFMNIQYF. The CDR3 bases are TGTGCCAGCAGCTTAATCGCCAGGAAAAGGGGGTTCATGAACATTCAGTACTTC.

V gene TRBV25-1 combines with J gene TRBJ2-1; 7 bases map to TRBD1. Losses at the gene ends were 6 bases for V and 0 bases for J; bases not matched to a gene: 11. The length of the CDR3 is 17 residues. The germline gives CDR1 MGHDK, CDR2 SYGVNS. The CDR3: CASSPRVGGGSYNEQFF. CDR3 in DNA: TGTGCCAGCAGCCCCCGCGTAGGGGGCGGCTCCTACAATGAGCAGTTCTTC.

The gene calls are TRBV14 and TRBJ2-2, with 8 bases lining up with TRBD1. The CDR3 contains 15 residues. CDR1 is SGHDN and CDR2 is FVKESK in the germline V gene. V shed 1 base, J shed 9 bases, and the junction held 7 bases outside the gene matches. The CDR3 here is CASSQGTGRSRELFF. CDR3 sequence (DNA): TGTGCCAGCAGCCAAGGGACAGGGAGGTCTAGGGAGCTGTTTTTT.

This clonotype occurred many times. The chain carries TRBV12-3 or TRBV12-4 and TRBJ2-7, with D perhaps TRBD2 (5 bases). This CDR3 contains 16 residues. V gave up 2 bases and J gave up 5 bases, with 19 bases separating them. The CDR3 DNA reads TGTGCCAGCAGTTTAACGGAAAGAGGGCGTTTCCACGAGCAGTACTTC. This sequence encodes CASSLTERGRFHEQYF.

This clonotype was recorded at least ten times. V and J are TRBV5-8 and TRBJ1-2; 10 nucleotides match TRBD1. Trimming removed 0 bases from V and 7 bases from J; junction bases left unmatched: 3. Germline loops: CDR1 SGHTS, CDR2 YDEGEE. This CDR3 spans 14 amino acids. The CDR3 sequence is CASSLGQGARGYTF. CDR3 DNA sequence: TGTGCCAGCAGCTTGGGACAGGGGGCGCGTGGCTACACCTTC.

This clonotype has ten or more counts. The genes are TRBV11-2 and TRBJ1-1; 7 bases are a match to TRBD1. CDR1 and CDR2 (germline): SGHAT, FQNNGV. The CDR3 runs to 14 residues. The V segment lost 5 bases and the J segment 6 bases; nucleotides outside the gene matches: 9. In DNA form, the CDR3 reads TGTGCCAGCAGCCAAGGACAGGTCGGAGCTGAAGCTTTCTTT. It yields the protein CASSQGQVGAEAFF.

At least ten counts were recorded for this clonotype. V usage is TRBV18 and J usage is TRBJ1-2; no reliable D call. Germline CDR1 reads KGHSH; CDR2 reads LQKENI. V was trimmed by 5 bases and J by 6 bases, leaving 19 bases between them. The CDR3 loop spans 15 amino acids. The CDR3 loop is CASSSQVSEPNGYTF. In nucleotides, the CDR3 is TGTGCCAGCTCAAGCCAGGTTTCGGAGCCAAATGGCTACACCTTC.

This clonotype has ten or more counts. This sequence joins TRBV20-1 and TRBJ2-7; 9 bases line up with TRBD1. CDR3 length: 15 residues. The germline gives CDR1 DFQATT, CDR2 SNEGSKA (reference sequence). After removal of 0 bases from V and 2 bases from J, the junction contained 5 bases not matched to a gene. CDR3 protein: CSARDLTGGPYEQYF. The CDR3 nucleotides read TGCAGTGCTAGAGATTTGACAGGGGGGCCCTACGAGCAGTACTTC.

In this sample, this clonotype turned up a few times. The chain links TRBV6-4 to TRBJ2-7; D is possibly TRBD1 (6 bases). Deletions cut 5 bases from V and 0 bases from J, with 23 bases between. This CDR3 has 18 residues. Germline V gene sequence: CDR1 MRHNA, CDR2 SNTAGT. In DNA, the CDR3 is TGTGCCAGCAGTCCAAACCCGGGATACACAGGGAGCTCCTACGAGCAGTACTTC. Translating it yields CASSPNPGYTGSSYEQYF.

This clonotype was seen ten or more times. J is TRBJ1-4 and V is TRBV5-5; D ambiguous. V lost 0 bases and J 7 bases, leaving 10 bases between the germline ends. This CDR3 has 14 amino acids. Germline values: CDR1 SGHKS, CDR2 YYEKEE (reference sequence). The CDR3 protein is CASSLVGFGEKLFF. The DNA of the CDR3 is TGTGCCAGCAGCTTGGTGGGGTTCGGTGAAAAACTGTTTTTT.

Comment on this clonotype: Given a much more abundant clone one base away, this may be a read error. The CDR3 is CASSSYGDQFF. The CDR3 DNA is TGTGCCAGCAGTTCCTACGGTGACCAGTTCTTC. The chain combines TRBV27 with TRBJ2-1; D not certain. V lost 4 bases and J lost 13, with 11 bases in between. Germline CDR1 MNHEY, CDR2 SMNVEV (reference sequence). CDR3 length: 11 amino acids.